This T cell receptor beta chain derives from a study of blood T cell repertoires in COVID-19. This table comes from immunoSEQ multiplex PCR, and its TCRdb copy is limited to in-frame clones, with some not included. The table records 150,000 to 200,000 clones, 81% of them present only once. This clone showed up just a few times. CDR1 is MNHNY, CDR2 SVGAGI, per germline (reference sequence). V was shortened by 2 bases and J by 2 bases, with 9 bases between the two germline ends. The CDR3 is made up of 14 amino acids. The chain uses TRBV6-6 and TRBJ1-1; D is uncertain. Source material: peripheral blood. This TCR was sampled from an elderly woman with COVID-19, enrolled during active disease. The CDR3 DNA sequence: TGTGCCAGCAGTTACCTAACGGGTAACACTGAAGCTTTCTTT. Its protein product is CASSYLTGNTEAFF.